One and the same sample provided the 8 T cell receptor beta chains below, sequenced in a study of blood T cell repertoires in COVID-19. Data came from immunoSEQ multiplex PCR; TCRdb stores just in-frame clones and leaves some out. The sample lists almost 250,000 clones; more than 75% were seen once. Sequencing used PBMCs or T cells enriched from blood (not recorded which). Source of these receptors: a woman aged 45-65 years who had recovered from COVID-19.

V usage is TRBV6-6 and J usage is TRBJ1-1; D perhaps matches TRBD1 (5 bases). Per germline, CDR1 MNHNY and CDR2 SVGAGI (reference sequence). The ends were cut back, 1 base at V and 4 bases at J, with 16 bases in the middle. This CDR3 has 16 amino acids. CDR3 sequence reads: CASSYWGRDLVTEAFF. CDR3 bases: TGTGCCAGCAGTTACTGGGGCAGGGATTTGGTCACTGAAGCTTTCTTT.

The rearrangement links TRBV9 to TRBJ2-6; 9 positions match TRBD2. V shed 2 bases and J 0 bases; nucleotides not matched to a gene: 6. The length of the CDR3 is 18 residues. Germline-derived CDR1 and CDR2 are SGDLS and YYNGEE. The CDR3 coding sequence is TGTGCCAGCAGCGTGGTGGATAGCGGGAGCTCTGGGGCCAACGTCCTGACTTTC. This gives the protein CASSVVDSGSSGANVLTF.

The V and J genes are TRBV7-2 and TRBJ2-6; 11 bases map to TRBD1. V lost 1 base and J lost 0; bases outside the gene matches: 2. The germline gives CDR1 SGHTA, CDR2 FQGNSA. The CDR3 is 18 amino acids. The CDR3, as DNA: TGTGCCAGCAGCTTAGTAGGGACAGGGGGCTCTGGGGCCAACGTCCTGACTTTC. This sequence encodes CASSLVGTGGSGANVLTF.

This chain links TRBV7-2 with TRBJ2-1; 8 positions agree with TRBD1. The CDR3 has 16 residues. Germline loops: CDR1 SGHTA, CDR2 FQGNSA. Germline trimming cut 5 bases from V and 5 bases from J; bases unmatched to any gene: 11. The CDR3 loop is CASSVDQGAYHNEQFF. The CDR3 region has the DNA TGTGCCAGCAGCGTTGACCAGGGGGCCTACCACAATGAGCAGTTCTTC.

This chain links TRBV10-3 with TRBJ2-1; TRBD2 agrees at 7 bases. J was trimmed by 0 bases and V by 4 bases; bases with no gene match: 9. Per the germline V gene, CDR1 is ENHRY and CDR2 is SYGVKD. CDR3 length: 17 amino acids. CDR3: CAISARQSGNSYNEQFF. CDR3 nucleotides: TGTGCCATCAGTGCGCGTCAAAGCGGGAACTCCTACAATGAGCAGTTCTTC.

V is TRBV10-3 and J is TRBJ2-7; TRBD2 matches at 11 bases. The CDR3 is made up of 15 amino acids. Germline V gene lookup returns CDR1 ENHRY and CDR2 SYGVKD. Unmatched junction bases numbered 4, after V lost 1 base and J lost 5 bases. In DNA form, the CDR3 reads TGTGCCATCAGTGAGTTTACTAGCGGGAGTAACGAGCAGTACTTC. This encodes CAISEFTSGSNEQYF.

V usage is TRBV7-8 and J usage is TRBJ2-5; tentative D call: TRBD2 (5 bases). Germline V gives CDR1 SGHVS, CDR2 FQNEAQ. Trimming stripped 7 bases from V and 1 base from J, with 16 bases between. The CDR3 runs 15 residues. The CDR3 DNA is TGTGCCAGCAAGGATTGGACTGAGGGCCAAGAGACCCAGTACTTC. This sequence encodes CASKDWTEGQETQYF.

This clone was observed a single time. The rearrangement joins TRBV29-1 to TRBJ2-5, with TRBD2 identical over 15 bases. Looked up from germline, CDR1 is SQVTM and CDR2 is ANQGSEA. V lost 6 bases, J lost 5 bases, and 4 bases stayed unmatched. The CDR3 runs 14 residues. CDR3 nucleotides: TGCAGCGTAGAGGGACTAGCGGGAGGTGAGACCCAGTACTTC. The encoded protein is CSVEGLAGGETQYF.